This entry lists 31 T cell receptor beta chains sequenced from one sample in a study of technical replicates of blood from a handful of donors. The data were produced by immunoSEQ multiplex PCR, yet TCRdb's version contains in-frame clones alone and is incomplete. The table lists approximately 70,000 clones, roughly nine tenths of them singletons. The sequenced sample was PBMCs. These TCRs come from a human donor in good health. Some clones in this sample may be carry-over from other donors' samples.

The V gene is TRBV6-5, the J gene TRBJ1-4; 7 nucleotides agree with TRBD1. There are 15 residues in the CDR3. The trim removed 2 bases at V and 5 bases at J, leaving 5 bases unmatched. Germline assignment: CDR1 MNHEY and CDR2 SVGAGI. The CDR3 coding sequence is TGTGCCAGCAGTTACGGGGACAGAGGGAATGAAAAACTGTTTTTT. Its protein is CASSYGDRGNEKLFF.

The CDR3: CASSSRTGPNEKLFF. Here the CDR3 DNA reads TGTGCCAGCAGTTCAAGGACAGGGCCTAATGAAAAACTGTTTTTT. The genes are TRBV6-1 and TRBJ1-4; TRBD1 matches at 8 bases. Germline assignment: CDR1 MNHNS and CDR2 SASEGT. The V and J ends lost 5 bases and 3 bases, in that order; junction bases with no gene match: 5. The CDR3 spans 15 residues.

This clone was seen just once. V usage is TRBV27 and J usage is TRBJ1-6, with 8 positions matching TRBD1. The germline CDR1 and CDR2 sequences are MNHEY and SMNVEV (reference sequence). The CDR3 has 17 residues. V lost 1 base, J lost 0 bases, and 2 bases stayed unmatched. CDR3 sequence: CASSLWGQVSYNSPLHF. In DNA, the CDR3 is TGTGCCAGCAGTTTATGGGGACAGGTCTCCTATAATTCACCCCTCCACTTT.

This chain connects TRBV15 to TRBJ2-7; the match to TRBD1 covers 10 bases. CDR3 length: 18 amino acids. The V gene's germline CDR1 is LNHNV and CDR2 YYDKDF (reference sequence). V shed 0 bases and J 6 bases; nucleotides not matched to a gene: 14. CDR3 nucleotides: TGTGCCACCAGCAGAGATCGGGGGGCAAGTGGGACAGGGGCCGAGCAGTACTTC. This gives the protein CATSRDRGASGTGAEQYF.

V gene TRBV30 combines with J gene TRBJ1-2; tentative D call: TRBD1 (6 bases). The V end was cut by 1 base, the J end by 7 bases, with 22 bases between. The CDR3 has 16 amino acids. CDR1 GTSNPN and CDR2 SVGIG come from the germline V gene (reference sequence). The CDR3 protein is CAWSDLGGAWGGGYTF. CDR3 coding DNA: TGTGCCTGGAGTGACCTAGGGGGGGCTTGGGGCGGTGGCTACACCTTC.

V usage is TRBV6-5 and J usage is TRBJ2-1, with 10 positions matching TRBD2. Germline CDR1 and CDR2: MNHEY and SVGAGI. The CDR3 has 13 residues. Germline trimming cut 6 bases from V and 7 bases from J; bases unmatched to any gene: 3. This CDR3 reads CASRPSGSNEQFF. The DNA of the CDR3 is TGTGCCAGCAGGCCTAGCGGGAGTAATGAGCAGTTCTTC.

CDR3 amino acids: CASSLIGTSGRMGNEQFF. For the CDR3, the DNA is TGTGCCAGCAGCTTAATTGGGACTAGCGGGAGGATGGGCAATGAGCAGTTCTTC. V is TRBV7-9 and J is TRBJ2-1; TRBD2 matches at 15 bases. CDR1 and CDR2 from the germline V gene are SEHNR and FQNEAQ (reference sequence). Trimming at V came to 2 bases and at J to 6 bases, leaving 8 bases not matched to a gene. The CDR3 has 18 residues.

This clone was counted once. CDR3: CASSSTVNQPQHF. The CDR3 bases are TGTGCCAGCAGCTCGACAGTGAATCAGCCCCAGCATTTT. The chain links TRBV11-2 to TRBJ1-5; weak D call: TRBD1 (5 bases). This CDR3 contains 13 residues. Germline V CDR1 and CDR2: SGHAT, FQNNGV. Deletions cut 4 bases from V and 4 bases from J, with 8 bases between.

This chain connects TRBV4-1 to TRBJ2-3; D is perhaps TRBD1 (5 bases). The germline gives CDR1 MGHRA, CDR2 YSYEKL. Trimming left V 2 bases short and J 0 bases short, with 12 bases between. CDR3 length: 16 amino acids. CDR3 region: CASSQWGRPSTDTQYF. As DNA, the CDR3 is TGCGCCAGCAGCCAATGGGGCCGACCTAGCACAGATACGCAGTATTTT.

CDR3 sequence: CASSHGEERNTEAFF. CDR3 DNA sequence: TGCGCCAGCAGCCACGGGGAAGAACGGAACACTGAAGCTTTCTTT. The chain recombines TRBV4-1 with TRBJ1-1; D not resolved. Germline CDR1 and CDR2: MGHRA and YSYEKL. V was pared by 3 bases and J by 1 base, with 12 bases between. The CDR3 consists of 15 residues.

The V gene is TRBV27, the J gene TRBJ2-5; possible D gene TRBD1, 7 bases. Looked up from germline, CDR1 is MNHEY and CDR2 is SMNVEV (reference sequence). Trimming took 8 bases from V and 6 from J, leaving 13 bases between them. There are 12 residues in the CDR3. The CDR3 loop reads CASGAGGKTQYF. CDR3 sequence (DNA): TGTGCCAGCGGGGCAGGGGGGAAGACCCAGTACTTC.

The chain combines TRBV7-2 with TRBJ2-7; 7 nucleotides line up with TRBD2. This CDR3 is built from 14 residues. CDR1 and CDR2 from the germline V gene are SGHTA and FQGNSA. J lost 5 bases, V lost 5 bases, and 9 bases had no gene match. DNA for the CDR3: TGTGCCAGCAGCCAGCCGGGACTAACCCACGAGCAGTACTTC. This translates into CASSQPGLTHEQYF.

The genes are TRBV11-2 and TRBJ2-1; 12 positions match TRBD2. V lost 4 bases to trimming and J lost 2 bases; unmatched junction nucleotides: 6. The CDR3 loop spans 17 amino acids. The germline gives CDR1 SGHAT, CDR2 FQNNGV. In nucleotides, the CDR3 is TGTGCCAGCAGCTCCCGACTAGCGGGGGAACCCTACAATGAGCAGTTCTTC. It encodes CASSSRLAGEPYNEQFF.

This rearrangement joins TRBV5-4 to TRBJ2-7; 11 nucleotides agree with TRBD2. J gave up 5 bases and V 3 bases, and 10 bases lay outside the gene matches. Looked up from germline, CDR1 is SGHNT and CDR2 is YYREEE (reference sequence). The CDR3 loop spans 16 amino acids. CDR3 sequence: CASSSGLAGGTHEQYF. As DNA, the CDR3 is TGTGCCAGCAGCTCTGGCCTAGCGGGAGGCACCCACGAGCAGTACTTC. Drawing the rest from reference TRBV5-4 and TRBJ2-7, the complete variable domain is ETGVTQSPTHLIKTRGQQVTLRCSSQSGHNTVSWYQQALGQGPQFIFQYYREEENGRGNFPPRFSGLQFPNYSSELNVNALELDDSALYLCASSSGLAGGTHEQYFGPGTRLTVT.

In this sample, this clone turned up many times. The chain carries TRBV19 and TRBJ2-7, with D tentatively TRBD2 (6 bases). CDR3 length equals 14 residues. Germline CDR1 reads LNHDA; CDR2 reads SQIVND (reference sequence). Trimming left V 5 bases short and J 6 bases short, with 17 bases between. The CDR3 loop is CASSPDAGTLEQYF. The CDR3 bases are TGTGCCAGTAGTCCTGACGCGGGGACTCTCGAGCAGTACTTC.

J is TRBJ1-1 and V is TRBV12-5, with 8 bases aligning to TRBD1. The V gene's germline CDR1 is LGHNT and CDR2 FRNRAP. Trimming cost V 1 base and J 5 bases; bases outside gene matches: 12. This CDR3 contains 17 residues. This CDR3 reads CASGLDTIQGGLTEAFF. The CDR3, as DNA: TGTGCTAGTGGTTTGGATACCATACAGGGGGGACTGACTGAAGCTTTCTTT.

The chain recombines TRBV7-8 with TRBJ2-1; no reliable D call. The CDR3 totals 13 residues. The V gene lost 4 bases and the J gene lost 8 bases, with 12 bases spanning the gap. Germline V lookup: CDR1 SGHVS, CDR2 FQNEAQ. The CDR3 DNA reads TGTGCCAGCAGCTCTTCTAGTCGGCATGAGCAGTTCTTC. Its protein is CASSSSSRHEQFF.

The chain recombines TRBV5-8 with TRBJ2-2; TRBD2 agrees at 7 bases. Trimming at V came to 5 bases and at J to 1 base, leaving 11 bases not matched to a gene. This CDR3 region has 17 residues. Germline assignment: CDR1 SGHTS and CDR2 YDEGEE. The CDR3 loop reads CASRRAGRSQNTGELFF. The CDR3 DNA reads TGTGCCAGCAGGCGAGCCGGGAGGTCCCAGAACACCGGGGAGCTGTTTTTT.

This clone was detected once. The chain is built from TRBV9 and TRBJ1-2, with D tentatively TRBD1 (5 bases). The CDR3 runs 15 residues. The germline gives CDR1 SGDLS, CDR2 YYNGEE. With 2 bases removed from V and 1 base from J, the gap between germline ends came to 12 bases. The CDR3 DNA reads TGTGCCAGCAGCGTGGGGCGGGGGAGTAACTATGGCTACACCTTC. It encodes CASSVGRGSNYGYTF.

DNA of the CDR3: TGTGCCAGCAGCTCGCCGGGACTCCAAGAGACCCAGTACTTC. Translation: CASSSPGLQETQYF. J is TRBJ2-5 and V is TRBV9; possible D gene TRBD2, 6 bases. Germline V lookup: CDR1 SGDLS, CDR2 YYNGEE. The CDR3 covers 14 residues. The germline V and J ends were trimmed by 4 bases and 1 base, with 11 bases remaining between them.

The chain joins TRBV19 to TRBJ2-3; TRBD2 agrees at 9 bases. V gave up 1 base and J gave up 2 bases; unmatched junction bases: 4. This CDR3 spans 16 amino acids. CDR1 and CDR2 from the germline V gene are LNHDA and SQIVND (reference sequence). CDR3 DNA: TGTGCCAGTAGTATAGGGAGACTAGCGGTCACAGATACGCAGTATTTT. Translating it yields CASSIGRLAVTDTQYF.

The table lists this clone with a count of one. V and J are TRBV5-4 and TRBJ2-1, with unresolved D. The germline CDR1 and CDR2 sequences are SGHNT and YYREEE (reference sequence). Trimming left V 6 bases short and J 0 bases short, with 10 bases between. The CDR3 sequence is 14 residues long. The CDR3: CASTQQSSYNEQFF. The CDR3 DNA is TGTGCCAGCACCCAACAGAGCTCCTACAATGAGCAGTTCTTC.

The genes are TRBV5-1 and TRBJ2-7; 9 nucleotides agree with TRBD1. CDR3 size: 15 residues. Germline V CDR1 and CDR2: SGHRS, YFSETQ. Trimming took 1 base from V and 3 from J; bases not matched to a gene: 5. Written as DNA, the CDR3 is TGCGCCAGCAGCTTGAGGGGACAGGGATACTACGAGCAGTACTTC. The encoded protein is CASSLRGQGYYEQYF. Full variable domain (missing parts from reference TRBV5-1 and TRBJ2-7): KAGVTQTPRYLIKTRGQQVTLSCSPISGHRSVSWYQQTPGQGLQFLFEYFSETQRNKGNFPGRFSGRQFSNSRSEMNVSTLELGDSALYLCASSLRGQGYYEQYFGPGTRLTVT.

The chain carries TRBV27 and TRBJ2-7; 7 bases map to TRBD1. With V trimmed by 0 bases and J by 3 bases, 8 bases remained unmatched. The CDR3 is made up of 16 amino acids. Looked up from germline, CDR1 is MNHEY and CDR2 is SMNVEV (reference sequence). The CDR3 DNA follows: TGTGCCAGCAGTTTATCATTGGCAGGGGGTTACTACGAGCAGTACTTC. This translates into CASSLSLAGGYYEQYF.

In this sample, this clone turned up once. The chain is built from TRBV2 and TRBJ2-3, with 9 bases that match TRBD1. The CDR3 covers 15 residues. The V segment lost 5 bases and the J segment 4 bases; nucleotides outside the gene matches: 7. Germline-derived CDR1 and CDR2 are SNHLY and FYNNEI. The CDR3 nucleotides read TGTGCCAGCAGTTCCGGGACAGGGTGGGCAGATACGCAGTATTTT. Encoded protein: CASSSGTGWADTQYF. The entire variable domain, with the rest obtained from reference TRBV2 and TRBJ2-3, is as follows: EPEVTQTPSHQVTQMGQEVILRCVPISNHLYFYWYRQILGQKVEFLVSFYNNEISEKSEIFDDQFSVERPDGSNFTLKIRSTKLEDSAMYFCASSSGTGWADTQYFGPGTRLTVL.

The V gene is TRBV5-1, the J gene TRBJ2-5, with 8 bases aligning to TRBD2. Germline CDR1 is SGHRS and CDR2 is YFSETQ. V lost 4 bases, J lost 5 bases, and 7 bases stayed unmatched. This CDR3 has 14 amino acids. For the CDR3, the DNA is TGCGCCAGCAGCCAGAGTAGCGGGGCGGAGACCCAGTACTTC. It yields the protein CASSQSSGAETQYF.

This clone was counted a few times. J is TRBJ2-1 and V is TRBV5-1; D possibly corresponds to TRBD1 (7 bases). Germline CDR1 and CDR2: SGHRS and YFSETQ. The CDR3 has 14 amino acids. Trimming removed 0 bases from V and 8 bases from J, with 12 bases in between. Here the CDR3 reads CASSLEEGAYEQFF. CDR3 in DNA: TGCGCCAGCAGCTTGGAGGAGGGGGCCTATGAGCAGTTCTTC. The variable domain in full, completed from reference TRBV5-1 and TRBJ2-1, reads KAGVTQTPRYLIKTRGQQVTLSCSPISGHRSVSWYQQTPGQGLQFLFEYFSETQRNKGNFPGRFSGRQFSNSRSEMNVSTLELGDSALYLCASSLEEGAYEQFFGPGTRLTVL.

This chain links TRBV19 with TRBJ2-7, with TRBD2 matching 7 bases. Per the germline V gene, CDR1 is LNHDA and CDR2 is SQIVND (reference sequence). V shed 6 bases, J shed 0 bases, and the junction held 5 bases outside the gene matches. The CDR3 has 14 amino acids. This CDR3 is CASSWGGSSYEQYF. The CDR3 DNA reads TGTGCCAGTAGCTGGGGCGGGAGCTCCTACGAGCAGTACTTC. The full variable domain, rest sourced from reference TRBV19 and TRBJ2-7, is DGGITQSPKYLFRKEGQNVTLSCEQNLNHDAMYWYRQDPGQGLRLIYYSQIVNDFQKGDIAEGYSVSREKKESFPLTVTSAQKNPTAFYLCASSWGGSSYEQYFGPGTRLTVT.

The chain uses TRBV4-3 and TRBJ2-1, with TRBD1 matching over 10 bases. The CDR3 consists of 14 residues. In germline, CDR1 is LGHNA, CDR2 YSLEER. J lost 2 bases, V lost 5 bases, and 0 bases had no gene match. Here the CDR3 reads CASSGTGAYNEQFF. The CDR3, as DNA: TGCGCCAGCAGCGGGACAGGGGCCTACAATGAGCAGTTCTTC.

This chain uses TRBV4-1 with TRBJ2-1, with 9 bases that match TRBD1. The V gene end was trimmed by 8 bases and the J gene end by 4 bases; junction bases not matched to a gene: 15. This CDR3 has 17 residues. Germline lookup yields CDR1 MGHRA and CDR2 YSYEKL. The CDR3 sequence is CASRTRLTGGAYNEQFF. CDR3 DNA sequence: TGCGCCAGCCGAACTCGACTAACAGGGGGCGCGTACAATGAGCAGTTCTTC.

The chain has TRBV29-1 and TRBJ2-1; 11 bases fit TRBD1. The CDR3 is 15 residues long. After removal of 7 bases from V and 3 bases from J, the junction contained 8 bases not matched to a gene. Germline V gene data show CDR1 as SQVTM and CDR2 as ANQGSEA. CDR3: CSAGQGAQIYNEQFF. CDR3 DNA sequence: TGCAGCGCTGGACAGGGGGCTCAGATCTACAATGAGCAGTTCTTC.